This entry features one T cell receptor beta chain sequence. The data derive from a study of blood T cell repertoires in COVID-19. Study-wide background: Both acute and convalescent COVID-19 samples were obtained from the United States, Italy and Spain. From T cells, B-cell-depleted T cells, or PBMCs came the material, which was cDNA or gDNA.

Produced via immunoSEQ multiplex PCR; TCRdb's table is partial and in-frame only. The sample gives tens of thousands of clones, 76% of which show up once; 15% to 20% is in the top ten. Germline loops: CDR1 SGDLS, CDR2 YYNGEE. Deletions cut 2 bases from V and 3 bases from J, with 11 bases between. CDR3 length: 14 amino acids. This sequence was found in a man in his 70s with active or convalescent COVID-19. Sequences were obtained from peripheral blood. This chain joins TRBV9 and TRBJ1-2, with TRBD1 as a possible D gene (6 bases). The CDR3 bases are TGTGCCAGCAGCGTGACAGGTATGGACTATGGCTACACCTTC. Encoded protein: CASSVTGMDYGYTF.